This T cell receptor beta chain was identified in a study of cytomegalovirus exposure and HLA in healthy donors. The PCR had 60 Vbeta and 13 Jbeta primers. This table comes from immunoSEQ multiplex PCR, and its TCRdb copy is limited to in-frame clones, with some not included. Here the sample spans under 250,000 clones, around 73% being singletons. With 4 bases clipped from V and 7 bases from J, the junction kept 13 bases outside the gene matches. The CDR3 length is 16 residues. Germline-derived CDR1 and CDR2 are SGDLS and YYNGEE. Source material: PBMCs. The sequence was collected from a male donor in good health and CMV-seronegative. The V gene is TRBV9, the J gene TRBJ2-2; TRBD1 agrees at 7 bases. The CDR3 here is CASSTPPTGQGGELFF. The CDR3 nucleotides are TGTGCCAGCAGCACCCCGCCGACAGGGCAAGGCGGGGAGCTGTTTTTT.